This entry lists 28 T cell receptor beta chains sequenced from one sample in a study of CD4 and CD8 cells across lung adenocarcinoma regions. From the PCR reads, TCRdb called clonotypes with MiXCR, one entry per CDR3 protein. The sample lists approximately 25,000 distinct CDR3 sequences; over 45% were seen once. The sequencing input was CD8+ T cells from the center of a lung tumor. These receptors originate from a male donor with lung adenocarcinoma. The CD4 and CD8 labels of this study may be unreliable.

This CDR3 reads CASSLEPLIQLAGFEQYF. The CDR3 DNA follows: TGTGCCAGCAGCTTAGAGCCTCTCATACAACTAGCGGGCTTTGAGCAGTACTTC. This sequence joins TRBV7-2 and TRBJ2-5, with 9 bases matching TRBD2. Germline V gene data show CDR1 as SGHTA and CDR2 as FQGNSA. Losses at the gene ends were 1 base for V and 11 bases for J; bases not matched to a gene: 20. The CDR3 sequence is 18 residues long.

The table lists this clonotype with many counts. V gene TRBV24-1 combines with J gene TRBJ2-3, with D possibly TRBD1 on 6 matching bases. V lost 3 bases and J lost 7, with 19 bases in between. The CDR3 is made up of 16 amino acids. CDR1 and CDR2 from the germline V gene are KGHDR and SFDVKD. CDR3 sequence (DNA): TGTGCCACCAGTGATCGTAGATACAGGGACGGGAATACGCAGTATTTT. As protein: CATSDRRYRDGNTQYF.

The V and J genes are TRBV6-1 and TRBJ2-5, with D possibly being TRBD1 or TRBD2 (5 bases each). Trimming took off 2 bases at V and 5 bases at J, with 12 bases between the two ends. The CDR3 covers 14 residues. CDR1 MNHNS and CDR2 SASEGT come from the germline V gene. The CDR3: CASSEYGTGETQYF. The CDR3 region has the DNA TGTGCCAGCAGTGAATACGGGACGGGGGAGACCCAGTACTTC.

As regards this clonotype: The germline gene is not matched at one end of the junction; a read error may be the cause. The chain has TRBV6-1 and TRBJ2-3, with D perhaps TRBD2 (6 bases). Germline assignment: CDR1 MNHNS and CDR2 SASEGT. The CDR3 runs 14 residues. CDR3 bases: TGTGCCGGCAGGGTGCCGGGAGCCAAAGACACGCAGTACTTT. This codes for CAGRVPGAKDTQYF.

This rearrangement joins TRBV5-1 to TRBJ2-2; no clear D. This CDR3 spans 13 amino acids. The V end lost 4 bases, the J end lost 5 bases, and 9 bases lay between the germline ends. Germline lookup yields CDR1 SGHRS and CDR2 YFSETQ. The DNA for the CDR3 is TGCGCCAGCAGCGAAACACTGACCGGGGAGCTGTTTTTT. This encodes CASSETLTGELFF. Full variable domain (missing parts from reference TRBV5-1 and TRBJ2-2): KAGVTQTPRYLIKTRGQQVTLSCSPISGHRSVSWYQQTPGQGLQFLFEYFSETQRNKGNFPGRFSGRQFSNSRSEMNVSTLELGDSALYLCASSETLTGELFFGEGSRLTVL.

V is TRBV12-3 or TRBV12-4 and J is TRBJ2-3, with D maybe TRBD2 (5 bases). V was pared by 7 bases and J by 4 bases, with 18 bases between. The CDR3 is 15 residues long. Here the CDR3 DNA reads TGTGCCAGCACTCCCCGGCGGGTAGTCGCAGATACGCAGTATTTT. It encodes CASTPRRVVADTQYF.

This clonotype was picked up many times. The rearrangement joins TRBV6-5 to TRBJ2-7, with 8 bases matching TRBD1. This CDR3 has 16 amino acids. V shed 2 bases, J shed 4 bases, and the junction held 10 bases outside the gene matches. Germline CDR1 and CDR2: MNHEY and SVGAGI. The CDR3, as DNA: TGTGCCAGCAGTTACGGGGCGGACAGGGCGAATTACGAGCAGTACTTC. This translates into CASSYGADRANYEQYF.

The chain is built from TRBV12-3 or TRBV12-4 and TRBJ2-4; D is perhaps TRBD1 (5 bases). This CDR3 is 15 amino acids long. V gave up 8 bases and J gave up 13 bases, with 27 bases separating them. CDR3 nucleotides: TGTGCCAGCGTTTCAGGGCTGTGGGTCAAAAACACGCAGTACTTC. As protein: CASVSGLWVKNTQYF.

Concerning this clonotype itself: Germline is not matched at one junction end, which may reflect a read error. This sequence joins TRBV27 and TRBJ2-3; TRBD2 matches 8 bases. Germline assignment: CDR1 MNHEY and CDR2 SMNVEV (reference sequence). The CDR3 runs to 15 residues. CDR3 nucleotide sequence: TGTGGCGGGGGGTTAGGCGGAACTAACACAGAGACGCAGTATTTT. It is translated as CGGGLGGTNTETQYF.

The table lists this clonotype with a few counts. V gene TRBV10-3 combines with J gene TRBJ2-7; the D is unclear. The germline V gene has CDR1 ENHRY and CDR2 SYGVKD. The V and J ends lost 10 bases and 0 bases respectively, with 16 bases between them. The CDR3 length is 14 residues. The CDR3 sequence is CATRPQLSSYEQYV. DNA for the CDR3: TGTGCCACTCGCCCACAGCTGAGCTCCTACGAGCAGTACGTC.

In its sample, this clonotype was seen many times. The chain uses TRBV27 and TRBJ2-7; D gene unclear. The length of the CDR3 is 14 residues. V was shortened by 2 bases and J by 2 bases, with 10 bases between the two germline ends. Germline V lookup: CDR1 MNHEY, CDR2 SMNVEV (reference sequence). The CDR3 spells CASSLTTRAYEQYF. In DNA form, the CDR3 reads TGTGCCAGCAGTTTAACAACCAGAGCCTACGAGCAGTACTTC.

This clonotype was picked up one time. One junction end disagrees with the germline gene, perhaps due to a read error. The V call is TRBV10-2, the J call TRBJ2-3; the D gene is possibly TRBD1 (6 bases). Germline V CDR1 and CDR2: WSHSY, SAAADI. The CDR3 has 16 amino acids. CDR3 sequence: CASGGHGLPGGDTQYF. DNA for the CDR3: TGCGCCAGCGGGGGACACGGGCTACCGGGCGGAGATACCCAGTACTTT.

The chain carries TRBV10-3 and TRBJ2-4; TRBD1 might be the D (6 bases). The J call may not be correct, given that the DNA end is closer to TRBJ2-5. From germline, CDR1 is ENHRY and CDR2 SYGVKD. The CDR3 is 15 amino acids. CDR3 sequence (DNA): TGTGCCGGGGGCCTCGGCGGGCGTGGGGGAGAGACCCAGTACTTC. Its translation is CAGGLGGRGGETQYF.

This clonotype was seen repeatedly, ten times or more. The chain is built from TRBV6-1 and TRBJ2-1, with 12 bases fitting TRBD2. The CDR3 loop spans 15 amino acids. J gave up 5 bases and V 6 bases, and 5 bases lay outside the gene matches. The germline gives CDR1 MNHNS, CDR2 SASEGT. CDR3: CASSLTSGSHNEQFF. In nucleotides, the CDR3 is TGTGCCAGCAGCCTGACTAGCGGGAGCCACAATGAGCAGTTCTTC.

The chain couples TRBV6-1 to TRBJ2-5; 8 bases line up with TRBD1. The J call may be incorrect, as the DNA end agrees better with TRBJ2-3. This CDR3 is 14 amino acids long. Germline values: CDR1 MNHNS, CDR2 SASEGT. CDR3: CAGSWSGGQETQYF. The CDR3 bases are TGTGCGGGCAGTTGGTCAGGGGGCCAAGAGACGCAGTATTTT.

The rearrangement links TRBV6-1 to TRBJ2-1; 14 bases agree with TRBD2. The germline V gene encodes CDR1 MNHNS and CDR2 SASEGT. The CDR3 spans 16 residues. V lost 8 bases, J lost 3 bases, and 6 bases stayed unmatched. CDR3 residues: CASWGLAGESYNEQFF. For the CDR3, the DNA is TGTGCCAGCTGGGGACTAGCGGGAGAGAGCTACAATGAGCAGTTCTTC.

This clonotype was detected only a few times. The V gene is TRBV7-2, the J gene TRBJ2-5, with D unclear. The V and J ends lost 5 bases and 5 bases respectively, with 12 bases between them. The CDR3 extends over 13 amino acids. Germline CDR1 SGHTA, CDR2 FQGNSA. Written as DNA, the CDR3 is TGTGCCAGCAGCCCCCAACCTAGGGAGACCCAGTACTTC. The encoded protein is CASSPQPRETQYF. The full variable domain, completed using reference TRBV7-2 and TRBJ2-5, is GAGVSQSPSNKVTEKGKDVELRCDPISGHTALYWYRQSLGQGLEFLIYFQGNSAPDKSGLPSDRFSAERTGGSVSTLTIQRTQQEDSAVYLCASSPQPRETQYFGPGTRLLVL.

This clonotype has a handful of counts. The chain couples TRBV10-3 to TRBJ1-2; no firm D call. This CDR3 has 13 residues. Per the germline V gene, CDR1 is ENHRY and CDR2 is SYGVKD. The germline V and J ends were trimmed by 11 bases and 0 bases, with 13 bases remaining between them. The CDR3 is CAGRRRANYGYTF. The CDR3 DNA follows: TGTGCCGGGCGTCGTCGGGCTAACTATGGCTACACCTTC.

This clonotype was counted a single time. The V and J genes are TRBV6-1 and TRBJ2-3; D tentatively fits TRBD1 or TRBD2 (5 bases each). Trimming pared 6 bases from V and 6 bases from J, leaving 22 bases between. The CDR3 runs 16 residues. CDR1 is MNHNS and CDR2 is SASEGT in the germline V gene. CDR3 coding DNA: TGTGCCAGCAGGGGCATCGGGGCCGGTGGCCAGGATACGCAGTATTTT. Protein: CASRGIGAGGQDTQYF.

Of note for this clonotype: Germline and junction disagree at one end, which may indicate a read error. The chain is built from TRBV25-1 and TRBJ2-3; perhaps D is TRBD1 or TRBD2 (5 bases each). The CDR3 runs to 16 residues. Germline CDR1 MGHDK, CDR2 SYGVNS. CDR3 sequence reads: CASSVPGPRPEDTQYF. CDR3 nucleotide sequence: TGTGCGAGCAGTGTTCCGGGGCCCAGACCCGAAGATACGCAGTATTTT.

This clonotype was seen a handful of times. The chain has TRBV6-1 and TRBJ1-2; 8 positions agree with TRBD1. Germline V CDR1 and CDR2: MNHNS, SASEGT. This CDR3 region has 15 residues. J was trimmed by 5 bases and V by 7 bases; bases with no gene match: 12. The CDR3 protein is CASIAVRTGNYGYTF. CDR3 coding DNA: TGTGCCAGCATCGCCGTTAGGACAGGGAATTATGGCTACACCTTC.

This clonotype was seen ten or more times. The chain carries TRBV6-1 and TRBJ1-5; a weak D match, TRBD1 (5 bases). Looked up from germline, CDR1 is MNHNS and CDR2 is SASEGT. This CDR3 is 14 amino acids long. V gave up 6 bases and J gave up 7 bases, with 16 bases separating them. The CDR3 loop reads CASRKDKEGQPQHF. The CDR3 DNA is TGTGCCAGCAGAAAGGACAAAGAGGGGCAGCCCCAGCATTTT.

This CDR3 is CASSQDRKTSGSRNEQFF. CDR3 sequence (DNA): TGTGCCAGCAGCCAAGATAGAAAGACTAGCGGGAGCAGGAATGAGCAGTTCTTC. The chain joins TRBV4-2 to TRBJ2-1; 12 nucleotides align to TRBD2. Trimming at V came to 0 bases and at J to 7 bases, leaving 10 bases not matched to a gene. This CDR3 has 18 residues. From germline, CDR1 is LGHNA and CDR2 YNFKEQ.

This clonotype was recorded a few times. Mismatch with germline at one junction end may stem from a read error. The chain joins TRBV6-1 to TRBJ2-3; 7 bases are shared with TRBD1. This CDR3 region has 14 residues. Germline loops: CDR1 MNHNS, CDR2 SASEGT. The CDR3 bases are TGTGCGGGCAGAGGGGGCCGAGAGCAAGAGACGCAGTACTTT. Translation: CAGRGGREQETQYF.

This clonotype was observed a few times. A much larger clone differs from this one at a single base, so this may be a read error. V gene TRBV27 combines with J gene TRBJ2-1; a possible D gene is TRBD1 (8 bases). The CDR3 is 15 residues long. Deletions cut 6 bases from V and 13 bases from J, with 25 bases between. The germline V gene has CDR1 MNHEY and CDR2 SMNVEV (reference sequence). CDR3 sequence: CASRSYRGGQETQFF. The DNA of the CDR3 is TGTGCCAGCAGATCCTACAGGGGGGGCCAAGAGACCCAGTTCTTC.

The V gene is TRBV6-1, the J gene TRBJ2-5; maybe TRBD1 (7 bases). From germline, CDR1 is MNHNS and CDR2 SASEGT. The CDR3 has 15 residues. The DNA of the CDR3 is TGTGGCAGGGGGTACGGGGGAGGCGTCCCAGAGACCCAGTACTTC. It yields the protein CGRGYGGGVPETQYF.

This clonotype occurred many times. The CDR3: CASSDRGRGTGELFF. The DNA for the CDR3 is TGTGCCAGCAGTGACAGGGGGCGCGGCACCGGGGAGCTGTTTTTT. This chain uses TRBV6-1 with TRBJ2-2, with 8 bases fitting TRBD1. Losses at the gene ends were 3 bases for V and 4 bases for J; bases not matched to a gene: 4. CDR1 is MNHNS and CDR2 is SASEGT in the germline V gene. The CDR3 is 15 residues long.

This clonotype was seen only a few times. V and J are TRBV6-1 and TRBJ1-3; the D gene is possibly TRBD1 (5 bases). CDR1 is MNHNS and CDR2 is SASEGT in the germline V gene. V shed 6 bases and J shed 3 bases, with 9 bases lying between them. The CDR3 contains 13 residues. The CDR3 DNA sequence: TGTGCCAGCAGGACAGTTATTGGAAACACCATATATTTT. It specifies CASRTVIGNTIYF.